The subject of this entry is one T cell receptor (beta chain). This clonotype has only a few counts. The target of this receptor is not known. The record has no base qualities; no much larger clone is one base away. The data stem from a study of T cells in Graves' hyperthyroidism and ophthalmopathy (dated by TCRdb to the late 2010s). Regarding the research as a whole: Peripheral blood samples were taken at initial diagnosis, before any treatment was given. For training and testing, the 100 or so patients in the discovery cohort were randomly divided in a 7:3 ratio. Prospective prediction of ophthalmopathy was tested in an independent validation cohort consisting of fewer than 20 hyperthyroidism patients and around 16 patients who later progressed to ophthalmopathy. TCR V-J signatures able to tell the groups apart were searched for in a discovery cohort of 90 to 100 patients, of whom over 40 had Graves' ophthalmopathy and 55 to 60 had stable Graves' hyperthyroidism. According to the paper, TCR Vbeta CDR3 sequencing was carried out on 120 to 150 peripheral blood samples, which came from under 50 ophthalmopathy, 80 or so hyperthyroidism and approximately 17 progressor patients. After sampling, hyperthyroidism patients received methimazole starting at 30 mg daily, and ophthalmopathy patients received high-dose intravenous methylprednisolone. The study also compared thyroid tissue and blood T-cell repertoires from about six Graves' hyperthyroidism patients.

Ophthalmopathy patients had moderately to severely active disease, with a Clinical Activity Score of 3 or more, a NOSPECS grade of 4 or more, and a disease duration of less than 3 months. The study excluded patients with uncontrolled infections, other autoimmune diseases, pregnancy or lactation. Clinical symptoms, serum thyroxine and TRAb, thyroid ultrasound, and orbital computed tomography formed the basis for the diagnoses. Ficoll-Paque density gradient centrifugation was used to isolate PBMCs from 8 to 10 ml of fresh peripheral blood. Trizol reagent was used to extract total RNA, and RNA quality was then checked on an Agilent 2100 Bioanalyzer. The TCR beta CDR3 regions were amplified from the RNA transcripts. A first-round RT-PCR of the TCR CDR3 used the HTBI primer set with the Qiagen OneStep RT-PCR kit. Libraries were constructed in a second round of multiplex PCR, after which size selection and purification were performed. The libraries were sequenced on an Illumina HiSeq2000 using paired-end 100 bp reads. As for the authors' bioinformatics: Raw data were processed with SOAPnuke, discarding reads with adapters, uncalled bases, mean Phred below 15, or no exact constant-primer or identifier match. High-quality paired reads were merged with COPE v1.2.5, and unique nucleotide sequences were defined as clonotypes. Clonotypes were aligned to IMGT TRBV, TRBD and TRBJ reference segments using MiTCR v1.1. Only V-J combinations with frequency above 0.0001, covering 99% to 99.2% of repertoires, were analysed. The TCS score was defined as the ratio of F50 (clonal expansion) to E x V (chaos), calculated using BLOSUM62-based TCRdist between CDR3 peptides within each V-J. Welch's t-statistics and random forest reduced 500 to 550 V-J features to 10 to 15, which were used in a naive Bayes classifier (R e1071). The raw public data were reprocessed by TCRdb itself: fastp quality trimming at Q25, MiXCR clonotype calling, in-frame beta chains only. Each record represents a unique CDR3 protein, reported with the most common genes and DNA among its rows. The V and J calls follow TCRdb's processing rather than the paper's. This sample holds approximately 690,000 distinct CDR3 sequences; more than 20% were observed only once. Together, the top ten hold roughly a third of the sample.

Beyond this particular receptor, the publication reports: A 13 V-J signature model separated ophthalmopathy from stable hyperthyroidism, with approximately 87% sensitivity and roughly 84% specificity in cross-validation and 80%/75% in testing. During validation, the model predicted progression to ophthalmopathy a median of roughly 7.1 months ahead of onset, with approximately 71% sensitivity and about 75% specificity. Sample size was not statistically predetermined, and investigators were not blinded to group allocation. Most expanded thyroid clonotypes (frequency above 0.001) were also detected in blood, a finding suggesting that blood repertoires may reflect thyroid immune responses.

The germline V gene (reference sequence) supplies CDR1 DFQATT and CDR2 SNEGSKA. Its CDR3 holds 13 amino acids, cysteine through phenylalanine. CDR3 DNA is the only sequence kept; it has 39 bases, read in frame from the first base. Germline trimming amounts to 6 bases on V and 5 bases on J, with 7 as the count of junction bases outside the gene matches. Sample: blood. The chain is encoded by TRBV20-1 joined to TRBJ1-5; TRBD1 matches 7 bases in the middle. The source of this sequence is a man under 40 with Graves' ophthalmopathy. The bases are TGCAGTGCCAGCGGGACAGACCATCAGCCCCAGCATTTT. This gives the protein CSASGTDHQPQHF.